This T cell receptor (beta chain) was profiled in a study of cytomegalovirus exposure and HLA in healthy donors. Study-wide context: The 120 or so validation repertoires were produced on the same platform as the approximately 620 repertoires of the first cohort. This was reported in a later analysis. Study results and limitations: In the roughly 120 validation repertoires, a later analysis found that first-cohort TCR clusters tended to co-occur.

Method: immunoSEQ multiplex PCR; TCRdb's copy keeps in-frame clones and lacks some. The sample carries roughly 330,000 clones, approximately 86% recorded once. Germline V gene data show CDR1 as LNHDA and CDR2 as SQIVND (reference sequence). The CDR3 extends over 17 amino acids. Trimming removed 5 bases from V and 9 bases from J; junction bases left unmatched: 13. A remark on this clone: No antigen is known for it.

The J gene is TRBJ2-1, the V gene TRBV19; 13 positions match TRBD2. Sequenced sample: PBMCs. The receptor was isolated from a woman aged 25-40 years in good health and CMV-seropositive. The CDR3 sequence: CASSPSRTSGRDGEQFF. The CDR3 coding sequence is TGTGCCAGTAGTCCTTCTAGGACTAGCGGGAGAGACGGTGAGCAGTTCTTC.